This entry concerns a single T cell receptor (beta chain). These data come from a study of blood T cell repertoires in COVID-19. Overall study context: PBMCs, B-cell-depleted T cells, or T cells were the source of the cDNA or gDNA that made up the material.

The authors' processing: Reference gene primers were amplified, and this amplification served to estimate nucleated cell counts. Produced via immunoSEQ multiplex PCR; TCRdb's table is partial and in-frame only. V, J and clone size reflect that table, while D and trimming were determined from the DNA. This sample carries some 230,000 clones, around 83% of them seen once, and the ten largest clones take 7.4%. CDR3 length: 19 amino acids. V was pared by 2 bases and J by 4 bases, with 17 bases of the junction left unmatched. The germline V gene encodes CDR1 SGHDT and CDR2 YYEEEE. Sequenced material: peripheral blood. This rearrangement joins TRBV5-6 to TRBJ2-3; 9 bases are shared with TRBD1. The receptor was isolated from a woman between 45 and 65 years old with acute or convalescent COVID-19. The CDR3, as DNA: TGTGCCAGCAGCTTCGGCCTCCTACAGGGGGCACTCGCAGCAGATACGCAGTATTTT. Translated: CASSFGLLQGALAADTQYF.